This T cell receptor beta chain was identified during a study of blood T cell repertoires in COVID-19. The overall study: Acute-phase and convalescent COVID-19 samples originated in the United States, Italy and Spain.

The assay was immunoSEQ multiplex PCR, and TCRdb's table has in-frame clones only and misses some. The table lists approximately 230,000 clones, approximately 90% of them singletons, with roughly 6% in the top ten. CDR3 length: 16 residues. V was cut by 5 bases and J by 6 bases, with 20 bases left in between. Germline V gene data show CDR1 as SEHNR and CDR2 as FQNEAQ (reference sequence). V gene TRBV7-9 combines with J gene TRBJ2-1; D might be TRBD2 (6 bases). This sequence was found in a woman in her twenties or thirties with COVID-19, enrolled during active disease. The material sequenced was peripheral blood. CDR3 DNA sequence: TGTGCCAGCAGCGCCGGGAGTGGGAGCGTTGCCAATGAGCAGTTCTTC. Its translation: CASSAGSGSVANEQFF.